This TCR beta chain comes out of a study of early T cells in non-severe SARS-CoV-2 infection. TCRdb itself ran the 5' RACE reads through MiXCR, one entry per CDR3 protein. The sample lists fewer than 80,000 distinct CDR3 sequences, approximately 4.6% occurring once. The CDR3 length is 16 residues. Germline CDR1 reads MNHNS; CDR2 reads SASEGT. The ends were cut back, 7 bases at V and 0 bases at J, with 13 bases in the middle. This clonotype showed up many times. The genes are TRBV6-1 and TRBJ2-6; D possibly uses TRBD1 or TRBD2 (5 bases each). Material: whole blood, obtained at baseline. This TCR derives from an adult who was a healthcare worker with PCR-confirmed SARS-CoV-2 infection or an uninfected control (not recorded which). The donor label of this sample is uncertain. CDR3 amino acids: CASTLGTFSGANVLTF. CDR3 DNA sequence: TGTGCCAGCACCCTAGGGACCTTCTCTGGGGCCAACGTCCTGACTTTC.